What follows is one T cell receptor (beta chain) and its context. No antigen is known for it. This CDR3 is 15 amino acids long. V was trimmed by 5 bases and J by 1 base, leaving 12 bases between them. In germline, CDR1 is MNHEY, CDR2 SMNVEV (reference sequence). This record belongs to a study of cytomegalovirus exposure and HLA in healthy donors. Findings and limits, study-wide: Upon later analysis, HLA-associated TCR beta chains proved more clonally expanded than other, equally common chains. Researchers reported in a later analysis that common viral pathogens appeared linked to several top clusters.

Healthy bone marrow donors made up the donors. In the PCR, 60 Vbeta and 13 Jbeta primers were used. As processed by the authors: Some 11 million of the about 80 million unique TCR beta chains counted in a later analysis were shared. Sequenced by immunoSEQ multiplex PCR; TCRdb stores in-frame clones only, minus some. V and J calls and clone size are as listed in that table; D and trimming were resolved from the DNA. The sample shows 100,000 or so clones, approximately 80% of them seen only once. Sequencing was performed on PBMCs. This TCR was recovered from a female donor in good health and CMV-seropositive. V is TRBV27 and J is TRBJ1-3; a possible D gene is TRBD1 (6 bases). CDR3 region: CASSQAGVSGNTIYF. CDR3 nucleotide sequence: TGTGCCAGCAGTCAAGCAGGGGTTTCTGGAAACACCATATATTTT.